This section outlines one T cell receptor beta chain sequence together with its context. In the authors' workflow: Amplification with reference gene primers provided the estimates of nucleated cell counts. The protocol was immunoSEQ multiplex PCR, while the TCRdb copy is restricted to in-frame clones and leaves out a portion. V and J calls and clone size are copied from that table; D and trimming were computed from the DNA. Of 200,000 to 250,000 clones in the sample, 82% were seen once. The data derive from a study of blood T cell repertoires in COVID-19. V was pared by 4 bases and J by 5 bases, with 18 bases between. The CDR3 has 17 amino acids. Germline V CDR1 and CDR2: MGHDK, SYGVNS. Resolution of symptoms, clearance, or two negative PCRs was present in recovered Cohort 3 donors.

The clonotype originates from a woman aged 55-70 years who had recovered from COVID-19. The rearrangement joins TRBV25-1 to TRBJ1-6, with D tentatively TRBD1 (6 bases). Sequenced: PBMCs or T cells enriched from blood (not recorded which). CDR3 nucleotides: TGTGCCAGCAGTGGATCCAACCGGGGGGCAAATAATTCACCCCTCCACTTT. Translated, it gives CASSGSNRGANNSPLHF.